This TCR beta chain is drawn from a study of CD8 T cells in Susac syndrome. CDR1 is MNHEY and CDR2 is SMNVEV in the germline V gene (reference sequence). V lost 7 bases to trimming and J lost 4 bases; unmatched junction nucleotides: 6. There are 15 residues in the CDR3. RNA amounts of about 0.5 to 1 ug underwent reverse transcription with random hexamers. It was immunoSEQ multiplex PCR that amplified TCR beta CDR3 across 54 Vbeta and 13 Jbeta. TCRdb processed the immunoSEQ multiplex PCR reads anew with MiXCR; each CDR3 protein has one entry. This table holds 110,000 or so distinct CDR3 sequences, approximately 96% found once.

This clonotype was obtained from a human donor in good health. The rearrangement joins TRBV27 to TRBJ1-6, with 8 positions matching TRBD1. Source material: CD4+ T cells from PBMCs. CDR3 residues: CASTPGGRYNSPLHF. In DNA form, the CDR3 reads TGTGCCAGCACCCCAGGGGGCCGTTATAATTCACCCCTCCACTTT.